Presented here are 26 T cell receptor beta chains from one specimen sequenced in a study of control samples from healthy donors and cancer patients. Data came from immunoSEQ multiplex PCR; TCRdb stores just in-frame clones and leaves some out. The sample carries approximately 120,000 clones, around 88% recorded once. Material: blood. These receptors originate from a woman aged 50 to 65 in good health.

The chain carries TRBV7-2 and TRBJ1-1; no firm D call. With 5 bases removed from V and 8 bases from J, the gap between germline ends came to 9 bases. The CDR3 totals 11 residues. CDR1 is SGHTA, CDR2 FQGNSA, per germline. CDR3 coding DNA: TGTGCCAGCAGCCGTTTTGGAGAAGCTTTCTTT. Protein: CASSRFGEAFF.

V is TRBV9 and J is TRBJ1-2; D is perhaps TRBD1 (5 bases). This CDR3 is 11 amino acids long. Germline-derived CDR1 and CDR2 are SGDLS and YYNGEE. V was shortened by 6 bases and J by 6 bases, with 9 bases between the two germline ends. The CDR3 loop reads CASIGAHGYTF. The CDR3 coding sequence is TGTGCCAGCATCGGGGCGCATGGCTACACCTTC.

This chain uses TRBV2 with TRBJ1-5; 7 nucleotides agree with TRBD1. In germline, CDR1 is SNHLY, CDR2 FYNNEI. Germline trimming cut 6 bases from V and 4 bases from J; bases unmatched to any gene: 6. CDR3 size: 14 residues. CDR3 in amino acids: CASSADRVNQPQHF. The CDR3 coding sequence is TGTGCCAGCAGCGCCGACAGGGTAAATCAGCCCCAGCATTTT.

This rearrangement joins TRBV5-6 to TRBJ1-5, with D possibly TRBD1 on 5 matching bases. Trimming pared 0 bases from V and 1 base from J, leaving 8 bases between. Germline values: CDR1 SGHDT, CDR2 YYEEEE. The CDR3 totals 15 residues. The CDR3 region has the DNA TGTGCCAGCAGCTTGGCCAGGGACAGCAATCAGCCCCAGCATTTT. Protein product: CASSLARDSNQPQHF.

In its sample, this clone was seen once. The CDR3, as DNA: TGTGCCAGCAGCCTGGGACAGACGAATCAGCCCCAGCATTTT. This encodes CASSLGQTNQPQHF. The chain carries TRBV5-6 and TRBJ1-5; 7 positions agree with TRBD1. Per germline, CDR1 SGHDT and CDR2 YYEEEE. Germline trimming cut 4 bases from V and 4 bases from J; bases unmatched to any gene: 5. The CDR3 is 14 residues long.

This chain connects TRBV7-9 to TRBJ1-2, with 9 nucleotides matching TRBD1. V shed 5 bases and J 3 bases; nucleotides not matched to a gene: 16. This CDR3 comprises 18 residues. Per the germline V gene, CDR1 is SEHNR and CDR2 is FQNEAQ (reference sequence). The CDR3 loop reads CASSTSLPGQGHHYGYTF. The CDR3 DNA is TGTGCCAGCAGCACTAGCCTTCCGGGACAGGGACATCACTATGGCTACACCTTC.

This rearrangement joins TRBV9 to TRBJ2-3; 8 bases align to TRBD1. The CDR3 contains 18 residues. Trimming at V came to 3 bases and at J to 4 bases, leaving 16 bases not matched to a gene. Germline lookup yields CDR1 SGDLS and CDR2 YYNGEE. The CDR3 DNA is TGTGCCAGCAGCGGGGCAGGGGGCTGGCTGTTTCCTTCAGATACGCAGTATTTT. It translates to CASSGAGGWLFPSDTQYF.

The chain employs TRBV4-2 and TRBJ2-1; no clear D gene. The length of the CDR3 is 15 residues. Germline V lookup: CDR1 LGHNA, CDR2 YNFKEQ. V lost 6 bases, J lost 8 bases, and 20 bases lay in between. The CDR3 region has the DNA TGTGCCAGCAGGCAGACGGTAGCTCCCTGGGATGAGCAGTTCTTC. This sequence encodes CASRQTVAPWDEQFF.

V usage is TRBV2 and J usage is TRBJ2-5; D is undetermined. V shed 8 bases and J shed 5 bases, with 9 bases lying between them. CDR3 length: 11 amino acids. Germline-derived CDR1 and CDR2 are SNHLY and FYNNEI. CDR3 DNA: TGTGCCAGCCATAGGTGGGAGACCCAGTACTTC. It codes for CASHRWETQYF. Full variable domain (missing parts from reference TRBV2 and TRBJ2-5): EPEVTQTPSHQVTQMGQEVILRCVPISNHLYFYWYRQILGQKVEFLVSFYNNEISEKSEIFDDQFSVERPDGSNFTLKIRSTKLEDSAMYFCASHRWETQYFGPGTRLLVL.

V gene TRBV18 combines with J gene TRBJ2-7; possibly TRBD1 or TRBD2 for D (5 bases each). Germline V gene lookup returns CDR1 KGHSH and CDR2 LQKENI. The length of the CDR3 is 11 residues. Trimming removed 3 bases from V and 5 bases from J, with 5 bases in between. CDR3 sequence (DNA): TGTGCCAGCTCACCGGGGGACGAGCAGTACTTC. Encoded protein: CASSPGDEQYF.

CDR3 DNA: TGTGCCAGCAGCTGGGGGGGTGTGGGGCCCACGACGCAGTATTTT. Its protein product is CASSWGGVGPTTQYF. V gene TRBV5-4 combines with J gene TRBJ2-3; 7 bases match TRBD2. The ends lost 3 bases at V and 9 bases at J; junction bases unmatched: 13. From germline, CDR1 is SGHNT and CDR2 YYREEE (reference sequence). The CDR3 is 15 amino acids. Supplemented by reference TRBV5-4 and TRBJ2-3, the full variable domain reads ETGVTQSPTHLIKTRGQQVTLRCSSQSGHNTVSWYQQALGQGPQFIFQYYREEENGRGNFPPRFSGLQFPNYSSELNVNALELDDSALYLCASSWGGVGPTTQYFGPGTRLTVL.

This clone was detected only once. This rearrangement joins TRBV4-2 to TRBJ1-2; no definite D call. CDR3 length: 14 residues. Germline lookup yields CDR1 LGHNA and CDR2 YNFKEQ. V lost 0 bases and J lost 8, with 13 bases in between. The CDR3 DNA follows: TGTGCCAGCAGCCAAGACTTGGGTTTTAGGGGCTACACCTTC. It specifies CASSQDLGFRGYTF.

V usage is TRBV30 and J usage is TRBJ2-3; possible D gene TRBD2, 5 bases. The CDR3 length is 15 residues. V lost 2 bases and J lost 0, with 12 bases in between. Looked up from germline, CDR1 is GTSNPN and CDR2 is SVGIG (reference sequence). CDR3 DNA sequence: TGTGCCTGGAGTACCCTTGGCGGGAGCACAGATACGCAGTATTTT. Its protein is CAWSTLGGSTDTQYF.

CDR3 residues: CASSPRPGGTEAFF. The CDR3, as DNA: TGTGCCAGCTCACCTCGACCGGGTGGCACTGAAGCTTTCTTT. The chain recombines TRBV18 with TRBJ1-1, with D unclear. V lost 3 bases, J lost 4 bases, and 12 bases lay in between. There are 14 residues in the CDR3. Per germline, CDR1 KGHSH and CDR2 LQKENI.

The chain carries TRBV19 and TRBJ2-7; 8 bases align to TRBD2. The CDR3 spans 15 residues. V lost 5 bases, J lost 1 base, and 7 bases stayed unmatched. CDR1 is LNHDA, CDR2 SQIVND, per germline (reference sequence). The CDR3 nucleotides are TGTGCCAGTAGTTTCTCTCGGGGGGGTTCCTACGAGCAGTACTTC. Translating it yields CASSFSRGGSYEQYF.

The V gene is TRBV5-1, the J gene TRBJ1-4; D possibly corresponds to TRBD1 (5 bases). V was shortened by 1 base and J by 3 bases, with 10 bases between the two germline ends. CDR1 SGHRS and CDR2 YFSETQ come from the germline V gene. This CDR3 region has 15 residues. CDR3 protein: CASSLLGDANEKLFF. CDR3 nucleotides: TGCGCCAGCAGCTTGCTAGGGGATGCTAATGAAAAACTGTTTTTT.

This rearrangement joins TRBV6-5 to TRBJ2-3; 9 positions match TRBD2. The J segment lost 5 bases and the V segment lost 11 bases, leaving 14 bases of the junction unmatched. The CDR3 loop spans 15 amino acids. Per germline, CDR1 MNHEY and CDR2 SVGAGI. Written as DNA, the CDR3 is TGTGCCCCCCCCCGGCTAGCGGGGAATGGAGATACGCAGTATTTT. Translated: CAPPRLAGNGDTQYF.

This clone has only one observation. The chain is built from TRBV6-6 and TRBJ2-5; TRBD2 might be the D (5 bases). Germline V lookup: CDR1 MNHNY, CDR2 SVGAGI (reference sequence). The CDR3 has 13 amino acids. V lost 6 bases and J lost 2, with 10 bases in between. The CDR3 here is CASSQDSQETQYF. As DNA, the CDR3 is TGTGCCAGCAGCCAGGACTCACAAGAGACCCAGTACTTC.

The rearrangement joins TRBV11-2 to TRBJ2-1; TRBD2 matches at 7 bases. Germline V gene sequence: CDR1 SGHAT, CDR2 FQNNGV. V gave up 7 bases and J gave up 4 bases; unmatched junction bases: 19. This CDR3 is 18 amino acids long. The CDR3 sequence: CASTHPSAGERWYNEQFF. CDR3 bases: TGTGCCAGCACCCACCCCTCCGCGGGGGAAAGATGGTACAATGAGCAGTTCTTC.

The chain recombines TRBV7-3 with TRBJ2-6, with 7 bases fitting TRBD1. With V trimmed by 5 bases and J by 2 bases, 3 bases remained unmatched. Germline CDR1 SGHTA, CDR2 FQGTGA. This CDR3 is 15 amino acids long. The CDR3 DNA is TGTGCCAGCAGCCAAACAGGGGCTGGGGCCAACGTCCTGACTTTC. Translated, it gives CASSQTGAGANVLTF.

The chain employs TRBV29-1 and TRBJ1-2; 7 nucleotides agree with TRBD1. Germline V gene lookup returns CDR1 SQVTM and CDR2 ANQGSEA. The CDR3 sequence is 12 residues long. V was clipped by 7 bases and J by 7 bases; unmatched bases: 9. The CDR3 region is CSGIGGASGYTF. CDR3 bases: TGCAGCGGCATAGGGGGCGCGAGTGGCTACACCTTC.

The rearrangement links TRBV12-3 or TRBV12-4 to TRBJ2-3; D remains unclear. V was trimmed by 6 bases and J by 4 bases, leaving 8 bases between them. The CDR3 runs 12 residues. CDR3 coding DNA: TGTGCCAGCAGCCTGTACGCAGATACGCAGTATTTT. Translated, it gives CASSLYADTQYF.

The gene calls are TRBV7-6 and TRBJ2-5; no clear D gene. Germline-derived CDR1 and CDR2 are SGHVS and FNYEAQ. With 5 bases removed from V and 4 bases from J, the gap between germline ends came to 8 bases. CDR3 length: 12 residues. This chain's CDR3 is CASSRFGETQYF. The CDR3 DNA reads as TGTGCCAGCAGCAGGTTCGGAGAGACCCAGTACTTC.

CDR3 sequence (DNA): TGTGCCAGCAGTTCCAGAGCAGCTCCGTCCGAAAAACTGTTTTTT. It codes for CASSSRAAPSEKLFF. The chain employs TRBV27 and TRBJ1-4; D unresolved. Per the germline V gene, CDR1 is MNHEY and CDR2 is SMNVEV (reference sequence). The CDR3 covers 15 residues. Trimming stripped 4 bases from V and 8 bases from J, with 17 bases between. The full variable domain, rest sourced from reference TRBV27 and TRBJ1-4, is EAQVTQNPRYLITVTGKKLTVTCSQNMNHEYMSWYRQDPGLGLRQIYYSMNVEVTDKGDVPEGYKVSRKEKRNFPLILESPSPNQTSLYFCASSSRAAPSEKLFFGSGTQLSVL.

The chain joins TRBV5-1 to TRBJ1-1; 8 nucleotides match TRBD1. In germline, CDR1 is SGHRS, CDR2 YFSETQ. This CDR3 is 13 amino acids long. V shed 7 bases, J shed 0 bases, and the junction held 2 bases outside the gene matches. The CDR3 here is CASGQGMNTEAFF. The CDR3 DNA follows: TGCGCCAGCGGACAGGGCATGAACACTGAAGCTTTCTTT.

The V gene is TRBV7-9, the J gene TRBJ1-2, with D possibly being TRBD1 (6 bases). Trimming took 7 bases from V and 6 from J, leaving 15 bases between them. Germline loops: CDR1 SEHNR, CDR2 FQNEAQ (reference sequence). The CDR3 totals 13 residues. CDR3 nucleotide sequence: TGTGCCAGCACCAGGGGATCTTTTAATGGCTACACCTTC. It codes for CASTRGSFNGYTF. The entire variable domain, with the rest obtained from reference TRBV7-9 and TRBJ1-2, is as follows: DTGVSQNPRHKITKRGQNVTFRCDPISEHNRLYWYRQTLGQGPEFLTYFQNEAQLEKSRLLSDRFSAERPKGSFSTLEIQRTEQGDSAMYLCASTRGSFNGYTFGSGTRLTVV.